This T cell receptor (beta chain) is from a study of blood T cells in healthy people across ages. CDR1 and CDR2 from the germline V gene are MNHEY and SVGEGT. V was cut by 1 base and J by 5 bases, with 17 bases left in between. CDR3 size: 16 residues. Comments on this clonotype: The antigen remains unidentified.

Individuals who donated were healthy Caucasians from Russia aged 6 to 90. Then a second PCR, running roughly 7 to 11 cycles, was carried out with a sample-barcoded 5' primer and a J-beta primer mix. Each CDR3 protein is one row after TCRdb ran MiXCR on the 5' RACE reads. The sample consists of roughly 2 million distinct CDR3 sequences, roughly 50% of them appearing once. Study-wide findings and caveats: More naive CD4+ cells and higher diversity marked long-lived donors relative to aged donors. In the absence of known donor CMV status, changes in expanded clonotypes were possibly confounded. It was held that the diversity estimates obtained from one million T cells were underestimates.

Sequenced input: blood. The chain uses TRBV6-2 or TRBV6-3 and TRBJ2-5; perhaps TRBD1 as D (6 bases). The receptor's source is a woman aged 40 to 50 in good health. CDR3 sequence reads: CASSYFAGASGETQYF. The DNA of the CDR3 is TGTGCCAGCAGTTACTTTGCAGGGGCATCTGGGGAGACCCAGTACTTC.